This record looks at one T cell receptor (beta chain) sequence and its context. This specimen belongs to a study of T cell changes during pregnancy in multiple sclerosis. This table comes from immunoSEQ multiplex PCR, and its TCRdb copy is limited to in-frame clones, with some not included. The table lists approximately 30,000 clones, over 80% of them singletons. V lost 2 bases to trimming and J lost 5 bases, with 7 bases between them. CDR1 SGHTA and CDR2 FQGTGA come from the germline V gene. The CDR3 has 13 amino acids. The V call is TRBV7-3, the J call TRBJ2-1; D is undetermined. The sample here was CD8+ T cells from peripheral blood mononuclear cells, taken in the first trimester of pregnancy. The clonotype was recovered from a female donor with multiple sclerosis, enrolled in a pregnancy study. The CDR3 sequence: CASSLYLNNEQFF. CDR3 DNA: TGTGCCAGCAGCTTATACTTGAACAATGAGCAGTTCTTC.